The present TCR beta chain was sequenced within a study of cytotoxic CD8 clonotypes in ibrutinib-treated CLL. Study-level results: Whereas clonality rose at ibrutinib response, it declined toward baseline at progression.

As for this clone: As yet, its antigen is unknown.

Only in-frame clones appear in the TCRdb table, and some are missing; sequencing was by immunoSEQ multiplex PCR. The table has approximately 26,000 clones, almost 85% seen once. The CDR3 sequence is 14 residues long. The germline V gene encodes CDR1 SGHRS and CDR2 YFSETQ. Trimming removed 2 bases at V and 2 bases at J, with 11 bases between. This receptor was identified in a human donor with chronic lymphocytic leukemia. The V gene is TRBV5-1, the J gene TRBJ2-7, with D possibly being TRBD1 or TRBD2 (5 bases each). The sample in question was PBMCs, obtained after 24 months of ibrutinib treatment. The CDR3, as DNA: TGCGCCAGCAGCTTATACGGGGCCCCCTACGAGCAGTACTTC. This translates into CASSLYGAPYEQYF.